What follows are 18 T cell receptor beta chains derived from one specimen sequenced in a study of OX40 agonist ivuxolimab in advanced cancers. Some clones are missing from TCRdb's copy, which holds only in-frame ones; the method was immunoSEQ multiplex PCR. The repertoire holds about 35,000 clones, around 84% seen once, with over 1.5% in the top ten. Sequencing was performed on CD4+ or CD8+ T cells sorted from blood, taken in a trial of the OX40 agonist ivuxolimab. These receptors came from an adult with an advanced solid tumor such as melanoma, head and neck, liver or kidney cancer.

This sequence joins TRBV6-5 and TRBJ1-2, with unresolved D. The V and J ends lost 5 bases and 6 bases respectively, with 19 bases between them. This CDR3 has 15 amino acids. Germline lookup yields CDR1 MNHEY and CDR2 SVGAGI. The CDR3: CASSPLVADGDGYTF. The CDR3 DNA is TGTGCCAGCAGTCCCCTCGTGGCTGACGGGGATGGCTACACCTTC.

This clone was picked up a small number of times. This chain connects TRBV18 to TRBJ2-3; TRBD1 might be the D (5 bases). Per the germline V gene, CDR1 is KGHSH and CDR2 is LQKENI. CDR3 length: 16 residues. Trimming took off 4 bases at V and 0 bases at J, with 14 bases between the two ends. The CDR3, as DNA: TGTGCCAGCTCACAAGACAGCTTGACTAGCACAGATACGCAGTATTTT. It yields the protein CASSQDSLTSTDTQYF. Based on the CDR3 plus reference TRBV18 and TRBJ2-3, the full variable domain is NAGVMQNPRHLVRRRGQEARLRCSPMKGHSHVYWYRQLPEEGLKFMVYLQKENIIDESGMPKERFSAEFPKEGPSILRIQQVVRGDSAAYFCASSQDSLTSTDTQYFGPGTRLTVL.

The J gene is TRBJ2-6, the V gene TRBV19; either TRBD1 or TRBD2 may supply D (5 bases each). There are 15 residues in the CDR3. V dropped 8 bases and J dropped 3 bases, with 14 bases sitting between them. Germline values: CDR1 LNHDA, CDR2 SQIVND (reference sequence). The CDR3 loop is CASGGRQSGANVLTF. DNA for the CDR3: TGTGCCAGTGGGGGACGGCAAAGTGGGGCCAACGTCCTGACTTTC.

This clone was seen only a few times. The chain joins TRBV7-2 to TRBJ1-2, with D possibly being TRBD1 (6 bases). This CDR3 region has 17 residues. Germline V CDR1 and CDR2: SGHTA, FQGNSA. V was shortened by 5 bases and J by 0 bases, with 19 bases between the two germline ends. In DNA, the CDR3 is TGTGCCAGCAGCATCGACCGGACAGATCTAGCTAACTATGGCTACACCTTC. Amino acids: CASSIDRTDLANYGYTF. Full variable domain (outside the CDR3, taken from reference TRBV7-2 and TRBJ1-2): GAGVSQSPSNKVTEKGKDVELRCDPISGHTALYWYRQSLGQGLEFLIYFQGNSAPDKSGLPSDRFSAERTGGSVSTLTIQRTQQEDSAVYLCASSIDRTDLANYGYTFGSGTRLTVV.

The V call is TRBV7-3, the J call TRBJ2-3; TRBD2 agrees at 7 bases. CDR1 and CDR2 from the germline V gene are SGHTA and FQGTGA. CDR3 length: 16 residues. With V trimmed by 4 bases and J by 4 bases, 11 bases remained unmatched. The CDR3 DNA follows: TGTGCCAGCAGCTCCAACGCGGCAGGGAGGGCAGATACGCAGTATTTT. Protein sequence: CASSSNAAGRADTQYF.

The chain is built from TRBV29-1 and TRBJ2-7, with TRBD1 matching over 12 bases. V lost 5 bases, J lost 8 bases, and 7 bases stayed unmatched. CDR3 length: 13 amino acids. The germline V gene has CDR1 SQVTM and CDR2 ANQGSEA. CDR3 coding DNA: TGCAGCGTTCACTTTGGGACAGGGGGCAAGCAGTACTTC. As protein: CSVHFGTGGKQYF.

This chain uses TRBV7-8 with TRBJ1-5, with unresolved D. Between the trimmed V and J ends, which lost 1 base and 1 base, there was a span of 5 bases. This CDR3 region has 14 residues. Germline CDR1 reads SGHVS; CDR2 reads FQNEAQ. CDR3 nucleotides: TGTGCCAGCAGCTTAGGAGCAAGCAATCAGCCCCAGCATTTT. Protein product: CASSLGASNQPQHF.

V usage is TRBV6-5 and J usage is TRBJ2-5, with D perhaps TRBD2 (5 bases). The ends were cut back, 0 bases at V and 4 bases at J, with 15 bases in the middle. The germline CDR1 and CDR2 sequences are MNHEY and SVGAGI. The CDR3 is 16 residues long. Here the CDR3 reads CASSYSSPSPPETQYF. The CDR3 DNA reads TGTGCCAGCAGTTACTCGAGTCCTAGCCCCCCAGAGACCCAGTACTTC.

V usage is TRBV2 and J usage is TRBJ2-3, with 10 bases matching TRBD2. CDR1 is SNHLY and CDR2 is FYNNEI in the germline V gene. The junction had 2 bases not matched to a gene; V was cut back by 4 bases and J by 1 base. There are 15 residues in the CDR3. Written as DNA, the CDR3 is TGTGCCAGCAGTGTCCTAGCGGGAGGCACAGATACGCAGTATTTT. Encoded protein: CASSVLAGGTDTQYF.

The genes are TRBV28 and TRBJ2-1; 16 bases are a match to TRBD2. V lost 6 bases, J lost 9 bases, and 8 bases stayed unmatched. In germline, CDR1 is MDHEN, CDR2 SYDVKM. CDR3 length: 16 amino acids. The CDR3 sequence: CASSPEGLAGGGEQFF. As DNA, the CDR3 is TGTGCCAGCAGCCCCGAGGGACTAGCGGGAGGGGGTGAGCAGTTCTTC.

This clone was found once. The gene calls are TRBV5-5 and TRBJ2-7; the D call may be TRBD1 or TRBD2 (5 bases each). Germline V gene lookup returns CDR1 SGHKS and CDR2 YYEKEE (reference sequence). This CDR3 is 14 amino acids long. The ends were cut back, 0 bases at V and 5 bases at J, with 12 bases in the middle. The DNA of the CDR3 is TGTGCCAGCAGCTTGGCCGGGACCGCCCACGAGCAGTACTTC. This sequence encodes CASSLAGTAHEQYF.

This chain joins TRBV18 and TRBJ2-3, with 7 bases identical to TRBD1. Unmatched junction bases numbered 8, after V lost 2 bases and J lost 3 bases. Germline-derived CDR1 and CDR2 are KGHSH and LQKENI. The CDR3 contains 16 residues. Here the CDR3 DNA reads TGTGCCAGCTCACCAGTATCGTCAGGGGGAACAGATACGCAGTATTTT. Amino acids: CASSPVSSGGTDTQYF.

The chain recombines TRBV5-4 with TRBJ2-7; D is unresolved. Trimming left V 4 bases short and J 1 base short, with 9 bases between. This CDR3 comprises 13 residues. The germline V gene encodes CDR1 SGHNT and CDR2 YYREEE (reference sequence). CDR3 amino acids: CASSEPESYEQYF. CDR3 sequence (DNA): TGTGCCAGCAGCGAACCTGAATCCTACGAGCAGTACTTC. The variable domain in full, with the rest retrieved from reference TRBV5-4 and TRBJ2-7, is ETGVTQSPTHLIKTRGQQVTLRCSSQSGHNTVSWYQQALGQGPQFIFQYYREEENGRGNFPPRFSGLQFPNYSSELNVNALELDDSALYLCASSEPESYEQYFGPGTRLTVT.

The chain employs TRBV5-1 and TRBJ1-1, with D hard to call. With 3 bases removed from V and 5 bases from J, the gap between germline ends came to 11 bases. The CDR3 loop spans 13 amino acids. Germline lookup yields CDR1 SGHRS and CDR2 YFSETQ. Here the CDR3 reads CASSSNMGTEAFF. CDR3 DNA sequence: TGCGCCAGCAGCTCTAATATGGGGACTGAAGCTTTCTTT. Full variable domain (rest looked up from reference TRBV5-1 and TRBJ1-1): KAGVTQTPRYLIKTRGQQVTLSCSPISGHRSVSWYQQTPGQGLQFLFEYFSETQRNKGNFPGRFSGRQFSNSRSEMNVSTLELGDSALYLCASSSNMGTEAFFGQGTRLTVV.

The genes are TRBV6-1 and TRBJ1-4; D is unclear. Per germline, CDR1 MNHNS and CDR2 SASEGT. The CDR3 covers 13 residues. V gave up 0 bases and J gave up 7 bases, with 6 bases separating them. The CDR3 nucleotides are TGTGCCAGCAGTGAAGCGTGGGTTGAAAAACTGTTTTTT. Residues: CASSEAWVEKLFF.

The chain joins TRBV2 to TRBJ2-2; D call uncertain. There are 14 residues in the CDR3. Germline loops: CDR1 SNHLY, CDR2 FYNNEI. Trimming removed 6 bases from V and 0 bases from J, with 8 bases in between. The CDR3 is CASRRDTNTGELFF. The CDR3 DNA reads TGTGCCAGCAGGCGCGACACGAACACCGGGGAGCTGTTTTTT.

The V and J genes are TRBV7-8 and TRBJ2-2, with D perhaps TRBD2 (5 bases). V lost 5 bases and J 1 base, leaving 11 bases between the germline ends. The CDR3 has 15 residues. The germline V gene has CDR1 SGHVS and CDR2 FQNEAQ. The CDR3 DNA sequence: TGTGCCAGCAGCCTCTGGACTGGGAACACCGGGGAGCTGTTTTTT. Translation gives CASSLWTGNTGELFF.

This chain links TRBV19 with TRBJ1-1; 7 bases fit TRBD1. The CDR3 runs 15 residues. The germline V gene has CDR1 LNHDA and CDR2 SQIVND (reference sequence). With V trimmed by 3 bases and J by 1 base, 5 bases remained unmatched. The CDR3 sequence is CASSMGGGRNTEAFF. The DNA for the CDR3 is TGTGCCAGTAGTATGGGAGGGGGCCGGAACACTGAAGCTTTCTTT.